Shown below are 19 T cell receptor beta chains from a single sample sequenced in a study of response to subunit inactivated influenza vaccine. TCRdb analysed the RT-PCR reads with MiXCR anew, one entry per CDR3 protein. The data contain around 570,000 distinct CDR3 sequences, approximately 7.6% of them singletons. The material sequenced was PBMCs from blood, taken around 25 months after vaccination. These TCRs come from a man between 45 and 75 years old who received an inactivated influenza vaccine.

The table lists this clonotype with a few counts. V gene TRBV28 combines with J gene TRBJ1-2; D remains ambiguous. V lost 4 bases and J lost 8, with 11 bases in between. Germline lookup yields CDR1 MDHEN and CDR2 SYDVKM. CDR3 size: 12 residues. This CDR3 reads CASSSLGRGYTF. The CDR3 region has the DNA TGTGCCAGCAGTTCCCTCGGACGAGGCTACACCTTC.

This clonotype was observed many times. This chain links TRBV3-1 with TRBJ1-6, with 9 nucleotides matching TRBD1. J lost 13 bases, V lost 6 bases, and 7 bases had no gene match. This CDR3 comprises 13 residues. The germline V gene has CDR1 LGHDT and CDR2 YNNKEL (reference sequence). CDR3 sequence: CASRGQGVFPLHF. In nucleotides, the CDR3 is TGTGCCAGCAGGGGACAGGGTGTTTTTCCCCTCCACTTT. Combining the CDR3 with reference TRBV3-1 and TRBJ1-6 gives the whole variable domain DTAVSQTPKYLVTQMGNDKSIKCEQNLGHDTMYWYKQDSKKFLKIMFSYNNKELIINETVPNRFSPKSPDKAHLNLHINSLELGDSAVYFCASRGQGVFPLHFGNGTRLTVT.

This clonotype was detected ten times or more. The chain combines TRBV7-9 with TRBJ2-7; 9 bases align to TRBD1. The CDR3 consists of 16 residues. Trimming cost V 1 base and J 3 bases; bases outside gene matches: 7. Germline V gene lookup returns CDR1 SEHNR and CDR2 FQNEAQ (reference sequence). This chain's CDR3 is CASSLVGGQGIYEQYF. The DNA of the CDR3 is TGTGCCAGCAGCTTAGTGGGTGGACAGGGGATCTACGAGCAGTACTTC.

This clonotype was detected a few times. V gene TRBV20-1 combines with J gene TRBJ1-2, with a tentative D call TRBD1 (6 bases). Per germline, CDR1 DFQATT and CDR2 SNEGSKA (reference sequence). The length of the CDR3 is 14 residues. Trimming shortened V by 0 bases and J by 4 bases, and 12 bases separated the two germline ends. CDR3 nucleotides: TGCAGTGCTAGAGATGGTGGGGGGCCCTATGGCTACACCTTC. It codes for CSARDGGGPYGYTF.

This clonotype was seen a handful of times. The V call is TRBV4-3, the J call TRBJ1-4, with D possibly matching TRBD1 (5 bases). The germline CDR1 and CDR2 sequences are LGHNA and YSLEER. V gave up 1 base and J gave up 0 bases, with 6 bases separating them. The CDR3 covers 15 residues. The CDR3 bases are TGCGCCAGCAGCCAAGGGACACCAACTAATGAAAAACTGTTTTTT. It codes for CASSQGTPTNEKLFF.

This clonotype was observed at least ten times. The chain uses TRBV4-1 and TRBJ2-3, with 9 bases identical to TRBD1. Trimming took 1 base from V and 4 from J; bases not matched to a gene: 3. Germline V gives CDR1 MGHRA, CDR2 YSYEKL. This CDR3 region has 15 residues. CDR3 sequence: CASSQGQGGPDTQYF. The CDR3 DNA reads as TGCGCCAGCAGCCAAGGACAGGGGGGCCCAGATACGCAGTATTTT.

This clonotype occurred a few times. This sequence joins TRBV5-1 and TRBJ2-3; 10 nucleotides match TRBD1. The trim removed 1 base at V and 3 bases at J, leaving 8 bases unmatched. CDR1 is SGHRS and CDR2 is YFSETQ in the germline V gene. The length of the CDR3 is 17 residues. This CDR3 reads CASSLTYGTGVTDTQYF. In DNA, the CDR3 is TGCGCCAGCAGCTTGACTTACGGGACAGGGGTAACAGATACGCAGTATTTT. The variable domain in full, completed from reference TRBV5-1 and TRBJ2-3, reads KAGVTQTPRYLIKTRGQQVTLSCSPISGHRSVSWYQQTPGQGLQFLFEYFSETQRNKGNFPGRFSGRQFSNSRSEMNVSTLELGDSALYLCASSLTYGTGVTDTQYFGPGTRLTVL.

The chain recombines TRBV27 with TRBJ1-1, with 9 bases fitting TRBD1. Germline CDR1 is MNHEY and CDR2 is SMNVEV (reference sequence). The CDR3 is made up of 14 amino acids. The ends lost 7 bases at V and 5 bases at J; junction bases unmatched: 8. Here the CDR3 DNA reads TGTGCCAGCAAGGGACAGGGATTATATACTGAAGCTTTCTTT. Translation: CASKGQGLYTEAFF.

The table lists this clonotype with many counts. The gene calls are TRBV5-1 and TRBJ2-7, with 9 bases identical to TRBD1. CDR3 size: 14 residues. The germline V gene encodes CDR1 SGHRS and CDR2 YFSETQ. The junction had 7 bases not matched to a gene; V was cut back by 2 bases and J by 7 bases. The CDR3, as DNA: TGCGCCAGCAGCTTCGGGACAGGGTATGGTGAGCAGTACTTC. Amino acid sequence: CASSFGTGYGEQYF.

The gene calls are TRBV5-1 and TRBJ1-1; D not resolved. Trimming stripped 4 bases from V and 2 bases from J, with 12 bases between. CDR1 is SGHRS and CDR2 is YFSETQ in the germline V gene. This CDR3 spans 14 amino acids. This CDR3 is CASSPIKVNTEAFF. CDR3 nucleotide sequence: TGCGCCAGCAGCCCGATAAAGGTTAACACTGAAGCTTTCTTT.

This clonotype was seen a few times. The chain uses TRBV6-5 and TRBJ2-1, with 8 bases identical to TRBD1. V lost 2 bases and J lost 4; bases outside the gene matches: 10. The CDR3 sequence is 17 residues long. The germline V gene has CDR1 MNHEY and CDR2 SVGAGI. In nucleotides, the CDR3 is TGTGCCAGCAGTTACGAGGCCCGGGACAGGACGTACAATGAGCAGTTCTTC. Its translation is CASSYEARDRTYNEQFF.

The chain recombines TRBV20-1 with TRBJ2-3, with 8 bases aligning to TRBD2. CDR1 is DFQATT, CDR2 SNEGSKA, per germline (reference sequence). The CDR3 runs to 15 residues. The V and J ends lost 0 bases and 5 bases, in that order; junction bases with no gene match: 7. As DNA, the CDR3 is TGCAGTGCTAGAGATCTGGCGGGGGGAAGAGATACGCAGTATTTT. Translated, it gives CSARDLAGGRDTQYF.

This clonotype appeared many times. V gene TRBV27 combines with J gene TRBJ2-7; 7 nucleotides align to TRBD1. Germline V gives CDR1 MNHEY, CDR2 SMNVEV (reference sequence). The CDR3 loop spans 15 amino acids. Losses at the gene ends were 0 bases for V and 3 bases for J; bases not matched to a gene: 5. CDR3 sequence: CASSLSPTGNYEQYF. The CDR3, as DNA: TGTGCCAGCAGTTTATCTCCGACAGGGAACTACGAGCAGTACTTC.

The J gene is TRBJ2-3, the V gene TRBV2; 11 bases align to TRBD2. Germline-derived CDR1 and CDR2 are SNHLY and FYNNEI. Losses at the gene ends were 3 bases for V and 1 base for J; bases not matched to a gene: 3. This CDR3 contains 16 residues. The CDR3 region has the DNA TGTGCCAGCAGTGACCCGGGACTAGCGGGCACAGATACGCAGTATTTT. Its translation: CASSDPGLAGTDTQYF.

The table lists this clonotype with many counts. V and J are TRBV7-3 and TRBJ1-6; maybe TRBD1 (5 bases). The V end lost 6 bases, the J end lost 7 bases, and 13 bases lay between the germline ends. Germline V gene sequence: CDR1 SGHTA, CDR2 FQGTGA. The CDR3 sequence is 14 residues long. The CDR3 nucleotides are TGTGCCAGCAGTCCCCAGGGTTCCAATTCACCCCTCCACTTT. Residues: CASSPQGSNSPLHF.

This clonotype was seen only a few times. The gene calls are TRBV15 and TRBJ2-2; tentatively, D is TRBD1 (5 bases). V lost 1 base and J lost 5, with 8 bases in between. Germline lookup yields CDR1 LNHNV and CDR2 YYDKDF (reference sequence). This CDR3 is built from 14 residues. In nucleotides, the CDR3 is TGTGCCACCAGCAGAGTGACAGAAACCGGGGAGCTGTTTTTT. Its protein is CATSRVTETGELFF.

The chain joins TRBV20-1 to TRBJ2-1; the D is unclear. CDR1 is DFQATT, CDR2 SNEGSKA, per germline (reference sequence). Trimming took 0 bases from V and 4 from J, leaving 10 bases between them. This CDR3 is built from 14 residues. The CDR3 reads CSARDATRYNEQFF. The CDR3, as DNA: TGCAGTGCTAGAGACGCGACTCGGTACAATGAGCAGTTCTTC.

Ten or more counts support this clonotype. The rearrangement joins TRBV20-1 to TRBJ2-7; 9 bases align to TRBD1. V trimming: 5 bases; J trimming: 4 bases; junction bases outside the gene matches: 12. The germline CDR1 and CDR2 sequences are DFQATT and SNEGSKA (reference sequence). The CDR3 covers 15 residues. The CDR3 loop is CSAFLRDRAQYEQYF. The CDR3 DNA sequence: TGCAGTGCTTTTCTCCGGGACAGGGCACAGTACGAGCAGTACTTC.

The sample holds a few counts of this clonotype. CDR3 DNA: TGCAGCGTCGCAGAGGGTACGCAGTATTTT. Protein product: CSVAEGTQYF. The chain combines TRBV29-1 with TRBJ2-3; D may be TRBD2 (5 bases). Per the germline V gene, CDR1 is SQVTM and CDR2 is ANQGSEA. V was pared by 6 bases and J by 8 bases, with 9 bases between. This CDR3 contains 10 residues.